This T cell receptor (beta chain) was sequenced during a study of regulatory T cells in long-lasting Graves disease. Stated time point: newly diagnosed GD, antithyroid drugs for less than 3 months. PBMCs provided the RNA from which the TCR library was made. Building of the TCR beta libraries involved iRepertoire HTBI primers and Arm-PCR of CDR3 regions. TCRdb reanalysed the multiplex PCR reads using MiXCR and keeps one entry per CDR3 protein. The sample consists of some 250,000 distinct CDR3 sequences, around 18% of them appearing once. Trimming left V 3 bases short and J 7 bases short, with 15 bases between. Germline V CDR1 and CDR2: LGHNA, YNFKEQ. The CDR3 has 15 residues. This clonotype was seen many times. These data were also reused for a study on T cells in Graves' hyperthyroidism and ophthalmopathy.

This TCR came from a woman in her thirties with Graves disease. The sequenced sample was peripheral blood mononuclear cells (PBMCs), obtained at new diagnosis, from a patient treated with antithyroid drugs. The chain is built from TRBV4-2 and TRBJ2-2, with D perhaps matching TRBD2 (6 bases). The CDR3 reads CASSQTLTRSGELFF. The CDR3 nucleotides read TGTGCCAGCAGCCAGACCTTGACTAGGAGCGGGGAGCTGTTTTTT.